The 5 T cell receptor beta chains given below trace back to one sample, sequenced in a study of human T cells and chemical hapten exposure. Unfractionated whole blood was the source of the extracted total RNA. From the 5' RACE reads, TCRdb called clonotypes with MiXCR, one entry per CDR3 protein. The sample yields around 140,000 distinct CDR3 sequences, roughly 4% seen once. These receptors came from a female donor in good health.

This clonotype was observed many times. V is TRBV4-3 and J is TRBJ2-5; D assignment may be TRBD1 or TRBD2 (6 bases each). The V and J ends lost 0 bases and 2 bases respectively, with 13 bases between them. This CDR3 has 16 amino acids. CDR1 is LGHNA, CDR2 YSLEER, per germline. The CDR3 loop is CASSQEWVGGQETQYF. In DNA, the CDR3 is TGCGCCAGCAGCCAAGAGTGGGTAGGGGGGCAAGAGACCCAGTACTTC.

This clonotype appeared many times. The J gene is TRBJ2-5, the V gene TRBV6-6; D not resolved. Germline V gene data show CDR1 as MNHNY and CDR2 as SVGAGI (reference sequence). This CDR3 contains 13 residues. V lost 6 bases and J 3 bases, leaving 11 bases between the germline ends. In DNA, the CDR3 is TGTGCCAGCAGCGATACCCTCGAAGAGACCCAGTACTTC. Residues: CASSDTLEETQYF.

CDR3 amino acids: CSAALGGSSYEQYF. The DNA for the CDR3 is TGCAGTGCTGCGTTGGGCGGCAGCTCCTACGAGCAGTACTTC. V is TRBV20-1 and J is TRBJ2-7, with D hard to call. This CDR3 has 14 amino acids. CDR1 and CDR2 from the germline V gene are DFQATT and SNEGSKA (reference sequence). V shed 5 bases and J shed 0 bases, with 14 bases lying between them.

At least ten counts were recorded for this clonotype. CDR3 in DNA: TGCAGCGCTCAAGGGACTTACCTTTACAATGAGCAGTTCTTC. This encodes CSAQGTYLYNEQFF. The chain uses TRBV29-1 and TRBJ2-1, with D perhaps TRBD2 (6 bases). V was shortened by 7 bases and J by 4 bases, with 17 bases between the two germline ends. The germline gives CDR1 SQVTM, CDR2 ANQGSEA. This CDR3 is built from 14 residues.

The V and J genes are TRBV11-1 and TRBJ2-3; D ambiguous. This CDR3 has 14 amino acids. V dropped 6 bases and J dropped 9 bases, with 19 bases sitting between them. The germline gives CDR1 SGHAT, CDR2 FQDESV (reference sequence). The CDR3 region is CASSFANSLGTQYF. CDR3 sequence (DNA): TGTGCCAGCAGTTTTGCGAACAGCCTTGGGACGCAGTATTTT.